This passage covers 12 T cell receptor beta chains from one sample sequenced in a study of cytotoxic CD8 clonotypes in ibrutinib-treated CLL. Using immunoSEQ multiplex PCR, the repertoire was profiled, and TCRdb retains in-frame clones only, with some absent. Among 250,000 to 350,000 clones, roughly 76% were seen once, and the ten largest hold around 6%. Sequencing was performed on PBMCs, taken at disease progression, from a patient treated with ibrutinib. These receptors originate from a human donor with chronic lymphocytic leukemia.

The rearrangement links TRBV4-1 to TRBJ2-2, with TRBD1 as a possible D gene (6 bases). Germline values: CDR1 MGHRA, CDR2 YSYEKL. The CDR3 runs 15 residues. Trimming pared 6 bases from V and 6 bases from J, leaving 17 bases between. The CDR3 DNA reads TGCGCCAGCAGGAGGACAGTTGTTTTTCCCGGGGAGCTGTTTTTT. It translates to CASRRTVVFPGELFF.

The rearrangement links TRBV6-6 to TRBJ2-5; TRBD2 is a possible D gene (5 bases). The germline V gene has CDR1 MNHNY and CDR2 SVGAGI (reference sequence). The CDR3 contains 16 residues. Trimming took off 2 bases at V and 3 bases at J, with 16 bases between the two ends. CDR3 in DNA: TGTGCCAGCAGTTACCCGTTGGTGGACGGGGAAGAGACCCAGTACTTC. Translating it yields CASSYPLVDGEETQYF.

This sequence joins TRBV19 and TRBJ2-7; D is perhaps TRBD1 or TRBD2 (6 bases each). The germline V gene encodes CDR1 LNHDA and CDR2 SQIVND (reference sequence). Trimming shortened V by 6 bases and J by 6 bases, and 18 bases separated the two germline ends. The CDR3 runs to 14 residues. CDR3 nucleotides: TGTGCCAGTAGCCACAGGGAGATGGGGGGCGAGCAGTACTTC. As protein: CASSHREMGGEQYF.

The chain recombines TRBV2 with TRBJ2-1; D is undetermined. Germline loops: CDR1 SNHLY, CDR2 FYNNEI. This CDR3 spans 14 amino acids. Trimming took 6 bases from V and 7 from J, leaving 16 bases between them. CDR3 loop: CASRRSGLGNEQFF. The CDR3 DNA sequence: TGTGCCAGCAGAAGGTCGGGTTTGGGGAATGAGCAGTTCTTC.

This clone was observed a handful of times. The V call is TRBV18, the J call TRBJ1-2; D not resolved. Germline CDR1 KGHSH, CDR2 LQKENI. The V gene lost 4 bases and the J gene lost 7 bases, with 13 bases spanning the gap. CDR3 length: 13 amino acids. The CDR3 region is CASSHSSWGGYTF. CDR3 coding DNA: TGTGCCAGCTCACACTCGTCCTGGGGTGGCTACACCTTC.

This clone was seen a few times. CDR3 DNA: TGTGCCACCAGCAGCGGCCGGCCGCAGCCCCAGCATTTT. It codes for CATSSGRPQPQHF. The chain links TRBV15 to TRBJ1-5; D is uncertain. The CDR3 spans 13 residues. The germline CDR1 and CDR2 sequences are LNHNV and YYDKDF (reference sequence). V gave up 3 bases and J gave up 7 bases, with 10 bases separating them.

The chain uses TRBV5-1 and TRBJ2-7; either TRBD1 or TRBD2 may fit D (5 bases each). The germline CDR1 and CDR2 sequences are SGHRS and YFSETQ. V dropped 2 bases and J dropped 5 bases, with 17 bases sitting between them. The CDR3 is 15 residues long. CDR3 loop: CASSLSRGPSDEQYF. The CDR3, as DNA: TGCGCCAGCAGCTTAAGCCGGGGACCCAGTGACGAGCAGTACTTC. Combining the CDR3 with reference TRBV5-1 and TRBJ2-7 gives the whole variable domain KAGVTQTPRYLIKTRGQQVTLSCSPISGHRSVSWYQQTPGQGLQFLFEYFSETQRNKGNFPGRFSGRQFSNSRSEMNVSTLELGDSALYLCASSLSRGPSDEQYFGPGTRLTVT.

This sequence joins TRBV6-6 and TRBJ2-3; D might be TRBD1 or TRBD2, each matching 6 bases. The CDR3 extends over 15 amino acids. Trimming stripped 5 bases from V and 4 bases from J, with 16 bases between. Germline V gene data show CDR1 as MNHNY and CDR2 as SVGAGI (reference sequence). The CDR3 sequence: CASSGVGGGADTQYF. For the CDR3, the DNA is TGTGCCAGCAGTGGAGTGGGGGGCGGGGCAGATACGCAGTATTTT.

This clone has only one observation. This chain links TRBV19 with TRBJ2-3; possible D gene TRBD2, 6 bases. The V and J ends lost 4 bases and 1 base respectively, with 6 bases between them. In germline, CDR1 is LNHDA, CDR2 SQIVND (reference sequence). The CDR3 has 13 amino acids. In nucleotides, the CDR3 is TGTGCCAGTAGTACGGGAGGCACAGATACGCAGTATTTT. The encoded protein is CASSTGGTDTQYF.

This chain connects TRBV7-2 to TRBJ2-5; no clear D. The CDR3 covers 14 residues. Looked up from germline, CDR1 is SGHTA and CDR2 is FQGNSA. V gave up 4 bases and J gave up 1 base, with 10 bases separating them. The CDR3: CASSWGSVQETQYF. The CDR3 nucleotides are TGTGCCAGCAGCTGGGGATCGGTCCAAGAGACCCAGTACTTC.

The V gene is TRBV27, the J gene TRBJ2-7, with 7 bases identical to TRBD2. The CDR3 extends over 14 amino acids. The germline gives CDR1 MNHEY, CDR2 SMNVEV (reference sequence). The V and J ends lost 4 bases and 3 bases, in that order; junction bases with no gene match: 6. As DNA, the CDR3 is TGTGCCAGCAGTTCTTATAGGGAGGGCTACGAGCAGTACTTC. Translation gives CASSSYREGYEQYF.

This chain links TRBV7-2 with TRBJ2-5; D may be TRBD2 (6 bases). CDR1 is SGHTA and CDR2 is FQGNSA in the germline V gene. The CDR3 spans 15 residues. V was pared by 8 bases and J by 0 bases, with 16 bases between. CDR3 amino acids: CASLRGGQYQETQYF. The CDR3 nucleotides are TGTGCCAGCTTACGGGGAGGCCAGTACCAAGAGACCCAGTACTTC.